What follows are 24 T cell receptor beta chains derived from one specimen sequenced in a study of blood T cell repertoires in COVID-19. TCRdb's copy holds only in-frame clones and misses some; the assay was immunoSEQ multiplex PCR. The table records roughly 45,000 clones, approximately 82% of them present only once. The sequenced material came from peripheral blood. Receptors were obtained from a human donor in a cohort sampled during active COVID-19.

The chain uses TRBV4-1 and TRBJ1-4; D not certain. V lost 1 base to trimming and J lost 5 bases, with 11 bases between them. Germline V lookup: CDR1 MGHRA, CDR2 YSYEKL. CDR3 length: 15 residues. The CDR3 nucleotides read TGCGCCAGCAGCCAAGCGGGTTTCACGAATGAAAAACTGTTTTTT. It is translated as CASSQAGFTNEKLFF.

The V call is TRBV5-1, the J call TRBJ1-1, with a weak D call TRBD1 (5 bases). This CDR3 spans 13 amino acids. Germline-derived CDR1 and CDR2 are SGHRS and YFSETQ. V dropped 7 bases and J dropped 3 bases, with 13 bases sitting between them. CDR3 DNA sequence: TGCGCCAGCGCATCGGGGGGAGACACTGAAGCTTTCTTT. Translation gives CASASGGDTEAFF.

This clone was observed a handful of times. The rearrangement uses TRBV5-1 and TRBJ1-1, with D perhaps TRBD1 (5 bases). The CDR3 totals 16 residues. Trimming removed 0 bases at V and 4 bases at J, with 16 bases between. From germline, CDR1 is SGHRS and CDR2 YFSETQ. The CDR3 is CASSLGPQGTGTEAFF. CDR3 coding DNA: TGCGCCAGCAGCTTGGGCCCCCAGGGTACGGGCACTGAAGCTTTCTTT.

The rearrangement joins TRBV19 to TRBJ1-1, with 7 bases matching TRBD1. This CDR3 is built from 15 residues. The germline gives CDR1 LNHDA, CDR2 SQIVND (reference sequence). The V gene end was trimmed by 6 bases and the J gene end by 7 bases; junction bases not matched to a gene: 14. The CDR3, as DNA: TGTGCCAGTAGCATTCACGGCGTCGGACAGGATGAAGCTTTCTTT. Translation: CASSIHGVGQDEAFF.

J is TRBJ2-7 and V is TRBV28, with D unresolved. V lost 2 bases and J 0 bases, leaving 5 bases between the germline ends. The length of the CDR3 is 13 residues. CDR1 is MDHEN and CDR2 is SYDVKM in the germline V gene. For the CDR3, the DNA is TGTGCCAGCAGTTTAACAGTCTCCTACGAGCAGTACTTC. It translates to CASSLTVSYEQYF.

This clone was found a few times. This chain links TRBV6-5 with TRBJ1-1, with TRBD1 as a possible D gene (6 bases). Germline values: CDR1 MNHEY, CDR2 SVGAGI. Trimming cost V 5 bases and J 1 base, with 11 bases left between them. The CDR3 covers 14 residues. The CDR3, as DNA: TGTGCCAGCAGTCAAACAGGGACGAACACTGAAGCTTTCTTT. This encodes CASSQTGTNTEAFF.

J is TRBJ1-2 and V is TRBV28; 7 bases are a match to TRBD1. CDR3 size: 16 residues. V trimming: 5 bases; J trimming: 0 bases; junction bases outside the gene matches: 9. From germline, CDR1 is MDHEN and CDR2 SYDVKM. CDR3 in amino acids: CASSVPTGTANYGYTF. The CDR3 coding sequence is TGTGCCAGCAGTGTACCGACCGGGACAGCTAACTATGGCTACACCTTC.

The chain links TRBV19 to TRBJ1-5, with 11 bases matching TRBD1. The junction had 6 bases not matched to a gene; V was cut back by 2 bases and J by 6 bases. Germline-derived CDR1 and CDR2 are LNHDA and SQIVND (reference sequence). There are 16 residues in the CDR3. In nucleotides, the CDR3 is TGTGCCAGTAGTATAAATGGACAGGGGGCCTTTCAGCCCCAGCATTTT. As protein: CASSINGQGAFQPQHF.

J is TRBJ1-1 and V is TRBV19; 7 positions agree with TRBD1. Germline trimming cut 6 bases from V and 1 base from J; bases unmatched to any gene: 14. This CDR3 comprises 17 residues. Germline loops: CDR1 LNHDA, CDR2 SQIVND (reference sequence). The CDR3 bases are TGTGCCAGTAGGAACCTTAGGCACAGGGGTGAGAACACTGAAGCTTTCTTT. This sequence encodes CASRNLRHRGENTEAFF. The full variable domain, completed using reference TRBV19 and TRBJ1-1, is DGGITQSPKYLFRKEGQNVTLSCEQNLNHDAMYWYRQDPGQGLRLIYYSQIVNDFQKGDIAEGYSVSREKKESFPLTVTSAQKNPTAFYLCASRNLRHRGENTEAFFGQGTRLTVV.

The chain recombines TRBV30 with TRBJ2-7; possible D gene TRBD1, 6 bases. The CDR3 sequence is 15 residues long. Germline V gives CDR1 GTSNPN, CDR2 SVGIG (reference sequence). Trimming left V 0 bases short and J 4 bases short, with 16 bases between. DNA for the CDR3: TGTGCCTGGAGTGTACCAGGGGCGTCTGGGTACGAGCAGTACTTC. Residues: CAWSVPGASGYEQYF.

Only a few counts were recorded for this clone. The J gene is TRBJ1-1, the V gene TRBV7-9, with no clear D. CDR1 is SEHNR and CDR2 is FQNEAQ in the germline V gene (reference sequence). The CDR3 loop spans 13 amino acids. Trimming left V 5 bases short and J 8 bases short, with 15 bases between. The CDR3 protein is CASSPDFGSEAFF. In nucleotides, the CDR3 is TGTGCCAGCAGCCCCGATTTCGGGTCCGAAGCTTTCTTT.

This clone was observed once. The rearrangement joins TRBV5-1 to TRBJ2-5; D is perhaps TRBD1 (6 bases). V lost 0 bases to trimming and J lost 5 bases, with 14 bases between them. This CDR3 is built from 15 residues. Germline-derived CDR1 and CDR2 are SGHRS and YFSETQ. The chain's CDR3 is CASSLGPRGMETQYF. The CDR3, as DNA: TGCGCCAGCAGCTTGGGCCCGAGGGGGATGGAGACCCAGTACTTC.

V usage is TRBV10-1 and J usage is TRBJ2-2; possible D gene TRBD2, 5 bases. The CDR3 loop spans 16 amino acids. V was cut by 5 bases and J by 0 bases, with 13 bases left in between. From germline, CDR1 is WNHNN and CDR2 SYGVQD (reference sequence). The CDR3 nucleotides read TGCGCCAGCAGTACGACCCGAGGGACGAACACCGGGGAGCTGTTTTTT. It codes for CASSTTRGTNTGELFF.

The chain links TRBV9 to TRBJ1-3; D is perhaps TRBD1 (6 bases). The germline gives CDR1 SGDLS, CDR2 YYNGEE. Trimming took 3 bases from V and 1 from J, leaving 11 bases between them. CDR3 size: 15 residues. The CDR3 region is CASSALQGSGNTIYF. CDR3 in DNA: TGTGCCAGCAGCGCTTTACAGGGATCTGGAAACACCATATATTTT.

This rearrangement joins TRBV6-6 to TRBJ1-5, with 9 bases lining up with TRBD1. V gave up 5 bases and J gave up 3 bases; unmatched junction bases: 8. Looked up from germline, CDR1 is MNHNY and CDR2 is SVGAGI (reference sequence). This CDR3 spans 16 amino acids. Here the CDR3 DNA reads TGTGCCAGCAGTCCCTACCGGGACAGGGACAATCAGCCCCAGCATTTT. This sequence encodes CASSPYRDRDNQPQHF.

This clone has a handful of counts. The rearrangement links TRBV5-4 to TRBJ1-1; D gene ambiguous. The CDR3 length is 12 residues. Germline V lookup: CDR1 SGHNT, CDR2 YYREEE (reference sequence). V was clipped by 4 bases and J by 3 bases, with 7 bases between them. CDR3 sequence: CASSVSDTEAFF. In nucleotides, the CDR3 is TGTGCCAGCAGCGTATCTGACACTGAAGCTTTCTTT.

The J gene is TRBJ1-5, the V gene TRBV6-1, with 8 nucleotides matching TRBD1. The CDR3 contains 15 residues. J was trimmed by 3 bases and V by 2 bases; bases with no gene match: 3. Germline-derived CDR1 and CDR2 are MNHNS and SASEGT. CDR3 DNA: TGTGCCAGCAGTGAAAGGACAGGGAACAATCAGCCCCAGCATTTT. This sequence encodes CASSERTGNNQPQHF.

The rearrangement uses TRBV6-2 or TRBV6-3 and TRBJ1-4; D uncertain. CDR3 length equals 16 residues. Germline-derived CDR1 and CDR2 are MNHEY and SVGEGT. V gave up 0 bases and J gave up 5 bases, with 13 bases separating them. CDR3 nucleotide sequence: TGTGCCAGCAGTTACTCGAGACCCGGGTTAAATGAAAAACTGTTTTTT. This sequence encodes CASSYSRPGLNEKLFF.

The gene calls are TRBV5-4 and TRBJ2-7; D remains ambiguous. The CDR3 totals 13 residues. In germline, CDR1 is SGHNT, CDR2 YYREEE (reference sequence). Trimming took 5 bases from V and 7 from J, leaving 16 bases between them. CDR3 coding DNA: TGTGCCAGCAGGGAGAACGATGCCTTGGAGCAGTACTTC. Translated: CASRENDALEQYF.

This sequence joins TRBV6-6 and TRBJ1-1; D uncertain. CDR1 and CDR2 from the germline V gene are MNHNY and SVGAGI (reference sequence). This CDR3 region has 16 residues. Between the trimmed V and J ends, which lost 4 bases and 0 bases, there was a span of 15 bases. The CDR3 nucleotides read TGTGCCAGCAGTTCCCGACATCCCGGTTTGAACACTGAAGCTTTCTTT. Its translation: CASSSRHPGLNTEAFF.

This clone appeared a few times. The chain links TRBV19 to TRBJ1-1; D is uncertain. The V gene lost 4 bases and the J gene lost 0 bases, with 6 bases spanning the gap. The CDR3 loop spans 13 amino acids. Germline lookup yields CDR1 LNHDA and CDR2 SQIVND (reference sequence). Here the CDR3 reads CASSTTLNTEAFF. In DNA form, the CDR3 reads TGTGCCAGTAGTACCACACTGAACACTGAAGCTTTCTTT.

The CDR3 is CAWSALPSMNTEAFF. For the CDR3, the DNA is TGTGCCTGGAGTGCCCTTCCCTCTATGAACACTGAAGCTTTCTTT. V and J are TRBV30 and TRBJ1-1; the D is unclear. The CDR3 loop spans 15 amino acids. V was pared by 1 base and J by 0 bases, with 12 bases between. Germline-derived CDR1 and CDR2 are GTSNPN and SVGIG (reference sequence).

The rearrangement links TRBV2 to TRBJ1-2; D uncertain. The CDR3 loop spans 14 amino acids. Trimming left V 6 bases short and J 5 bases short, with 16 bases between. Germline CDR1 SNHLY, CDR2 FYNNEI. CDR3 loop: CASSDYGRIYGYTF. The CDR3 nucleotides read TGTGCCAGCAGCGACTACGGACGGATATATGGCTACACCTTC.

The genes are TRBV2 and TRBJ2-3; 10 bases agree with TRBD2. J was trimmed by 2 bases and V by 11 bases; bases with no gene match: 10. The germline V gene encodes CDR1 SNHLY and CDR2 FYNNEI. The CDR3 spans 15 residues. In DNA form, the CDR3 reads TGTGCCCACGATTTAGCGGGGGGCATCACAGATACGCAGTATTTT. Amino acid sequence: CAHDLAGGITDTQYF.